This T cell receptor (beta chain) was obtained from a study of shared clonotypes between healthy human individuals. About the study: Donors were a couple of women and a few men aged 18 to 49. Study observations and caveats: How much donors shared clonotypes was expected to be affected by sequencing depth.

Each cell subset's genomic DNA was divided evenly among several immunoSEQ plates. Clones were sequenced by immunoSEQ multiplex PCR, and TCRdb holds only the in-frame ones, with some missing. The table lists 450,000 to 500,000 clones, 65% to 85% of them singletons. This clone has a count of ten or more. Its target is not known. This specimen includes other DNA sequences encoding the same CDR3. Trimming pared 4 bases from V and 2 bases from J, leaving 5 bases between. CDR1 and CDR2 (germline): KGHSH, LQKENI. The CDR3 runs 12 residues. Unsorted samples relied on about 100 million PBMCs, which served as the source of genomic DNA.

This rearrangement joins TRBV18 to TRBJ1-2; D is uncertain. The clonotype originates from a woman aged 40 to 50 in good health. Some clones in this sample may be carry-over from other donors' samples. Material: PBMCs. The CDR3 region is CASSLDNYGYTF. CDR3 coding DNA: TGTGCCAGCTCACTAGACAACTATGGCTACACCTTC.